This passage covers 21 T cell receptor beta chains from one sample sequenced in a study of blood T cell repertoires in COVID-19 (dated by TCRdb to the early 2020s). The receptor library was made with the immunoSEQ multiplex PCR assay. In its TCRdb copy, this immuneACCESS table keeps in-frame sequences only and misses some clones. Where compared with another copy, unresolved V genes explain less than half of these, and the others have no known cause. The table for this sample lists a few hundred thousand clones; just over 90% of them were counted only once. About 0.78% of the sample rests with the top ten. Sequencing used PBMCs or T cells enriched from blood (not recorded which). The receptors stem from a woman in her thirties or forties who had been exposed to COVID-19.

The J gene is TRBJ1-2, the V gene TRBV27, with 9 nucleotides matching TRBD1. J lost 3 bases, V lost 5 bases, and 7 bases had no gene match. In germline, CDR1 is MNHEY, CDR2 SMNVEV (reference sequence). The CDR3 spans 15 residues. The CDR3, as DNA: TGTGCCAGCAGTCCGGGACAGGGTCGATACTATGGCTACACCTTC. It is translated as CASSPGQGRYYGYTF.

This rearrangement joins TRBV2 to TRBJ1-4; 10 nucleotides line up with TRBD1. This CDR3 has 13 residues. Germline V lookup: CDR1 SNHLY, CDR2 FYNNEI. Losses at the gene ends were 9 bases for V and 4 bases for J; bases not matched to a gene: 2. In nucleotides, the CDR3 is TGTGCCAGTTGGACAGGGGGTAATGAAAAACTGTTTTTT. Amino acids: CASWTGGNEKLFF.

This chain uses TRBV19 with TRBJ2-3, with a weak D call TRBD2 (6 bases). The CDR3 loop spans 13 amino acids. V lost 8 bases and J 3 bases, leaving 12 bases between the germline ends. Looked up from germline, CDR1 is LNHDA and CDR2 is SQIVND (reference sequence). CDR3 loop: CASRMEGTDTQYF. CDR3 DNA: TGTGCCAGTCGAATGGAGGGGACAGATACGCAGTATTTT. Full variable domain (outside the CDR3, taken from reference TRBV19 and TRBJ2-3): DGGITQSPKYLFRKEGQNVTLSCEQNLNHDAMYWYRQDPGQGLRLIYYSQIVNDFQKGDIAEGYSVSREKKESFPLTVTSAQKNPTAFYLCASRMEGTDTQYFGPGTRLTVL.

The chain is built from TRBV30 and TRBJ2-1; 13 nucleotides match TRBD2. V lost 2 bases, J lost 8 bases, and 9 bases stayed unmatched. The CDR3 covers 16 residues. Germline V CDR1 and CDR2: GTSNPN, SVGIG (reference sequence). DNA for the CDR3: TGTGCCTGGAGTCCCCTGGGACTAGCGGGAAGCGATGAGCAGTTCTTC. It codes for CAWSPLGLAGSDEQFF.

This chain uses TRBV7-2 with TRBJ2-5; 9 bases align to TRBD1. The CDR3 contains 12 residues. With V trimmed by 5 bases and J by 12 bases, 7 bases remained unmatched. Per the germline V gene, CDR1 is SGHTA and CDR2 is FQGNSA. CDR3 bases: TGTGCCAGCAGCGAATACAGGGGGCGGAAGTACTTC. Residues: CASSEYRGRKYF.

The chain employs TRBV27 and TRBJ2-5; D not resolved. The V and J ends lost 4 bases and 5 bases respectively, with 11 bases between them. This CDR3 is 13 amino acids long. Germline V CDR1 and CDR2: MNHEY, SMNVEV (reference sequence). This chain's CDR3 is CASSSTPGETQYF. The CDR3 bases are TGTGCCAGCAGTTCTACGCCCGGGGAGACCCAGTACTTC.

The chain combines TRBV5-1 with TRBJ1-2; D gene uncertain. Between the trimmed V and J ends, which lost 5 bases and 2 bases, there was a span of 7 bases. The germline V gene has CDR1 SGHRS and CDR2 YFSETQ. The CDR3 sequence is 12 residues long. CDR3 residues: CASRMSNYGYTF. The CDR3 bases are TGCGCCAGCAGAATGAGCAACTATGGCTACACCTTC.

CDR3 residues: CASSLGGISTIDTQYF. In DNA, the CDR3 is TGTGCCAGCAGCTTGGGGGGTATCTCAACGATAGATACGCAGTATTTT. The V gene is TRBV7-9, the J gene TRBJ2-3, with D possibly being TRBD2 (6 bases). V was trimmed by 3 bases and J by 5 bases, leaving 18 bases between them. Germline CDR1 and CDR2: SEHNR and FQNEAQ (reference sequence). The length of the CDR3 is 16 residues.

CDR3 in amino acids: CATSTGTGGPGELFF. The CDR3 DNA is TGTGCCACCAGCACCGGGACAGGGGGGCCCGGGGAGCTGTTTTTT. The V call is TRBV24-1, the J call TRBJ2-2; TRBD1 aligns across 11 bases. This CDR3 contains 15 residues. V shed 7 bases, J shed 6 bases, and the junction held 6 bases outside the gene matches. Germline V gene sequence: CDR1 KGHDR, CDR2 SFDVKD.

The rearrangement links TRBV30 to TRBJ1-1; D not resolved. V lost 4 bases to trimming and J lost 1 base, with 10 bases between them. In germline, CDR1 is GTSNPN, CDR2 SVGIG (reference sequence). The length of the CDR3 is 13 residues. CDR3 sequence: CAWTLQTNTEAFF. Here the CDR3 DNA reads TGTGCCTGGACCCTACAGACGAACACTGAAGCTTTCTTT. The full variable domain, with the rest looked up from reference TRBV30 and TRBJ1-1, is SQTIHQWPATLVQPVGSPLSLECTVEGTSNPNLYWYRQAAGRGLQLLFYSVGIGQISSEVPQNLSASRPQDRQFILSSKKLLLSDSGFYLCAWTLQTNTEAFFGQGTRLTVV.

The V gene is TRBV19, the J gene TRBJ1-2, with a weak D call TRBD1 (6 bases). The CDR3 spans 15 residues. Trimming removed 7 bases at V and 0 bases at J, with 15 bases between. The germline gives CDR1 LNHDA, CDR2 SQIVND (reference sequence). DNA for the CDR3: TGTGCCAGTATGGAGGGGGGGATGACTAACTATGGCTACACCTTC. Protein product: CASMEGGMTNYGYTF.

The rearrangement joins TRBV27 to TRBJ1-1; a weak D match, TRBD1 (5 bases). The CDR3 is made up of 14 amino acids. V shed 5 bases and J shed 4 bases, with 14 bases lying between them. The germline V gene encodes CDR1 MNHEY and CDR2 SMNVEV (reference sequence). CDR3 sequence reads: CASSPQGSGTEAFF. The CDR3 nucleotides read TGTGCCAGCAGTCCTCAGGGTTCGGGCACTGAAGCTTTCTTT.

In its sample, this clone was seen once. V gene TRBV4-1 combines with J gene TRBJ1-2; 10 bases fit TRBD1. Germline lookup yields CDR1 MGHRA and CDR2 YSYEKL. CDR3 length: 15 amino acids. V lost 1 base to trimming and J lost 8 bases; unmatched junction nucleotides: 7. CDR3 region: CASSQAPDRGKGYTF. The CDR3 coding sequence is TGCGCCAGCAGCCAAGCCCCGGACAGGGGGAAGGGCTACACCTTC.

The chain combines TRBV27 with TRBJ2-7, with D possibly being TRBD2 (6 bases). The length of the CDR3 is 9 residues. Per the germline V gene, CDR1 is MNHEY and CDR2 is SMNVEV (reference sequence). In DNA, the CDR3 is TGTGCGAGCGGGCGCGAGCAGTACTTC. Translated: CASGREQYF.

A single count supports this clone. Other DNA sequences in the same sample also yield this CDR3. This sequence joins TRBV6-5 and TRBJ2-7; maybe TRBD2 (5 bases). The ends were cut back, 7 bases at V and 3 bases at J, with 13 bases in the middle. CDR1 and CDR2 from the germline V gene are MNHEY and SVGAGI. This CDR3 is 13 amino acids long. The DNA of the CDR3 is TGTGCCAGCACTCGACGACGGGACTACGAGCAGTACTTC. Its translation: CASTRRRDYEQYF.

The CDR3 spells CASSDTSRSYSNQPQHF. In DNA, the CDR3 is TGTGCCAGCAGTGACACGTCCAGGTCTTATAGCAATCAGCCCCAGCATTTT. This chain joins TRBV2 and TRBJ1-5; D remains unclear. CDR1 is SNHLY, CDR2 FYNNEI, per germline. The CDR3 is 17 residues long. The V gene lost 3 bases and the J gene lost 0 bases, with 15 bases spanning the gap.

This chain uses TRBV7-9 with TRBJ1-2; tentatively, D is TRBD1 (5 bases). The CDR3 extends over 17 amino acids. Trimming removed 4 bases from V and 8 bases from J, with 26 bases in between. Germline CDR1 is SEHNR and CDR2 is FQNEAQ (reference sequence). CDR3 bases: TGTGCCAGCAGCTCCACTACCGGACGGGGGAGATTTTTGGGCTACACCTTC. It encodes CASSSTTGRGRFLGYTF.

The CDR3 DNA is TGCGCCAGCAGCTTGTATAGGGGGCGATTCAACACCGGGGAGCTGTTTTTT. Its translation: CASSLYRGRFNTGELFF. The chain combines TRBV5-1 with TRBJ2-2, with TRBD1 matching 7 bases. After removal of 1 base from V and 2 bases from J, the junction contained 8 bases not matched to a gene. CDR1 and CDR2 from the germline V gene are SGHRS and YFSETQ. The CDR3 contains 17 residues.

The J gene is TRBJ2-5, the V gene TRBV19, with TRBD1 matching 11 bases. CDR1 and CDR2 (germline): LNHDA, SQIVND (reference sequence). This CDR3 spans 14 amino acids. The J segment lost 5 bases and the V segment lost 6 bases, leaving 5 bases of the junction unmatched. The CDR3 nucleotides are TGTGCCAGTAGCACGGACAGGGGGCGGGAGACCCAGTACTTC. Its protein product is CASSTDRGRETQYF.

The CDR3 nucleotides read TGTGCCAGCTCACCTAAGGGACAGGACTACAATGAGCAGTTCTTC. Protein: CASSPKGQDYNEQFF. This chain connects TRBV18 to TRBJ2-1, with 8 bases fitting TRBD1. J gave up 3 bases and V 3 bases, and 4 bases lay outside the gene matches. This CDR3 is built from 15 residues. CDR1 and CDR2 from the germline V gene are KGHSH and LQKENI.

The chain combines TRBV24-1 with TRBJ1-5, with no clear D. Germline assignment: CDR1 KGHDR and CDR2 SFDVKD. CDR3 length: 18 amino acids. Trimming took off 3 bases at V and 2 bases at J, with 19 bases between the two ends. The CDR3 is CATSDILRRKGCNQPQHF. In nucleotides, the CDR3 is TGTGCCACCAGTGATATCCTCCGGAGGAAAGGATGCAATCAGCCCCAGCATTTT.